This T cell receptor beta chain is from a study of cytomegalovirus exposure and HLA in healthy donors. Germline V gives CDR1 SGHDT, CDR2 YYEEEE. Trimming cost V 6 bases and J 0 bases, with 13 bases left between them. This CDR3 is built from 15 residues. Comment on this clone: As yet, its antigen is unknown.

With 60 Vbeta and 13 Jbeta primers, the PCR was carried out. The table came from immunoSEQ multiplex PCR; TCRdb's copy has only in-frame clones and leaves some out. The data hold 140,000 to 150,000 clones, with roughly 80% observed a single time. Study conclusions and caveats: Sequencing likely caused a cluster of highly shared sequence variants. High sensitivity and specificity were reportedly achieved when the classifier diagnosed cytomegalovirus status. Previous analysis showed most TCR beta V segments were productive about 87% or about 30% of the time. Association of a missense DCLRE1C variant with TCR beta V- and J-gene trimming was reported in a later analysis.

V is TRBV5-6 and J is TRBJ1-5; D remains ambiguous. The sequence came from a man between 40 and 49 years old in good health and CMV-seronegative. The sequenced material came from PBMCs. CDR3 nucleotide sequence: TGTGCCAGCAACCTGCGGGGTAATAGCAATCAGCCCCAGCATTTT. Translated, it gives CASNLRGNSNQPQHF.